A single sample is the source of the 15 T cell receptor beta chains below, sequenced in a study of blood T cell repertoires in COVID-19. Sequencing was performed with immunoSEQ multiplex PCR; in TCRdb, only in-frame clones are kept and a portion is missing. Among roughly 190,000 clones listed, 86% were seen once. Material: peripheral blood. The receptors were gathered from a man between 65 and 80 years old with acute or convalescent COVID-19.

The chain is built from TRBV9 and TRBJ2-7; D perhaps matches TRBD2 (5 bases). The CDR3 loop spans 13 amino acids. Deletions cut 0 bases from V and 5 bases from J, with 9 bases between. Germline values: CDR1 SGDLS, CDR2 YYNGEE. The CDR3 protein is CASSVGTPNEQYF. DNA of the CDR3: TGTGCCAGCAGCGTAGGGACTCCCAACGAGCAGTACTTC.

The chain joins TRBV10-1 to TRBJ1-6; 8 nucleotides line up with TRBD1. CDR3 length: 17 amino acids. J lost 8 bases, V lost 3 bases, and 12 bases had no gene match. CDR1 and CDR2 (germline): WNHNN, SYGVQD (reference sequence). The CDR3, as DNA: TGCGCCAGCAGTGAAGGGACAGGCTCCCGGCGGGATTCACCCCTCCACTTT. Residues: CASSEGTGSRRDSPLHF.

The chain uses TRBV12-5 and TRBJ1-1; D is unclear. The CDR3 loop spans 12 amino acids. The V gene's germline CDR1 is LGHNT and CDR2 FRNRAP. Trimming took 8 bases from V and 6 from J, leaving 13 bases between them. CDR3: CASTDYRSEAFF. In nucleotides, the CDR3 is TGTGCTAGTACGGACTACCGGTCTGAAGCTTTCTTT.

The V call is TRBV4-1, the J call TRBJ2-1; the D gene is possibly TRBD2 (5 bases). Trimming removed 0 bases at V and 8 bases at J, with 14 bases between. Germline-derived CDR1 and CDR2 are MGHRA and YSYEKL. This CDR3 region has 15 residues. CDR3 bases: TGCGCCAGCAGCCAAGATGGTCTGGGGAGCGATGAGCAGTTCTTC. Translated: CASSQDGLGSDEQFF.

The genes are TRBV29-1 and TRBJ2-3; TRBD2 matches at 9 bases. The CDR3 spans 14 residues. The V segment lost 7 bases and the J segment 7 bases; nucleotides outside the gene matches: 12. Germline CDR1 reads SQVTM; CDR2 reads ANQGSEA. In nucleotides, the CDR3 is TGCAGCGCTCGGGCTAGCGGGATCACCTATACGCAGTATTTT. Amino acid sequence: CSARASGITYTQYF.

The rearrangement links TRBV10-3 to TRBJ2-5, with 8 bases fitting TRBD2. Germline V gene lookup returns CDR1 ENHRY and CDR2 SYGVKD. This CDR3 has 15 amino acids. V was clipped by 6 bases and J by 0 bases; unmatched bases: 6. CDR3 sequence reads: CAISRQRGNQETQYF. CDR3 nucleotides: TGTGCCATCAGCCGCCAGCGGGGGAACCAAGAGACCCAGTACTTC.

This clone showed up just once. This rearrangement joins TRBV30 to TRBJ2-7, with D possibly TRBD2 on 5 matching bases. The CDR3 totals 13 residues. V lost 4 bases to trimming and J lost 9 bases, with 19 bases between them. The germline V gene has CDR1 GTSNPN and CDR2 SVGIG (reference sequence). The CDR3 DNA is TGTGCCTGGACTTATCGGGGAATCCAAGGGCAGTACTTC. It encodes CAWTYRGIQGQYF.

In DNA form, the CDR3 reads TGTGCCAGTAGTATAGGACTAGCGTGGGACGAGCAGTACTTC. Translated, it gives CASSIGLAWDEQYF. The chain uses TRBV19 and TRBJ2-7, with TRBD2 matching over 8 bases. Germline trimming cut 1 base from V and 5 bases from J; bases unmatched to any gene: 4. The CDR3 extends over 14 amino acids. Germline CDR1 is LNHDA and CDR2 is SQIVND (reference sequence).

Only one count was recorded for this clone. The rearrangement links TRBV18 to TRBJ2-3, with TRBD1 matching over 7 bases. Germline V gives CDR1 KGHSH, CDR2 LQKENI. Trimming took 3 bases from V and 5 from J; bases not matched to a gene: 5. The length of the CDR3 is 14 residues. The CDR3, as DNA: TGTGCCAGCTCACCGCGGCAGGGGGAAGATACGCAGTATTTT. Its translation: CASSPRQGEDTQYF.

This chain links TRBV6-1 with TRBJ2-3, with TRBD2 identical over 10 bases. The CDR3 is made up of 15 amino acids. Germline assignment: CDR1 MNHNS and CDR2 SASEGT. The V and J ends lost 2 bases and 2 bases, in that order; junction bases with no gene match: 1. The CDR3 sequence is CASSELAGATDTQYF. The CDR3 coding sequence is TGTGCCAGCAGTGAACTAGCGGGAGCCACAGATACGCAGTATTTT.

The chain links TRBV24-1 to TRBJ1-2, with TRBD1 matching 11 bases. The V segment lost 2 bases and the J segment 8 bases; nucleotides outside the gene matches: 9. The CDR3 has 16 amino acids. Germline V gives CDR1 KGHDR, CDR2 SFDVKD. CDR3 loop: CATSDSMGQGVLGYTF. The CDR3 DNA follows: TGTGCCACCAGTGATTCGATGGGACAGGGGGTTTTAGGCTACACCTTC.

V and J are TRBV18 and TRBJ1-1; TRBD1 matches at 8 bases. CDR1 is KGHSH, CDR2 LQKENI, per germline. V dropped 6 bases and J dropped 5; count of bases not matched to a gene: 8. The CDR3 is 14 amino acids. The CDR3, as DNA: TGTGCCAGCTCCCTCGGGCAGGGGGCAACTGAAGCTTTCTTT. Protein product: CASSLGQGATEAFF.

J is TRBJ2-2 and V is TRBV6-5; a weak D match, TRBD2 (5 bases). V was pared by 2 bases and J by 1 base, with 5 bases between. The CDR3 spans 14 residues. In germline, CDR1 is MNHEY, CDR2 SVGAGI. CDR3 coding DNA: TGTGCCAGCAGTTACGGAGGGAACACCGGGGAGCTGTTTTTT. Amino acids: CASSYGGNTGELFF.

The rearrangement uses TRBV3-1 (or the pseudogene TRBV3-2) and TRBJ1-1; possible D gene TRBD1, 6 bases. V lost 5 bases and J 1 base, leaving 11 bases between the germline ends. The germline CDR1 and CDR2 sequences are LGHDT and YNNKEL (reference sequence). The CDR3 has 14 residues. CDR3 DNA: TGTGCCAGCAGCTGGACAGATGCGAACACTGAAGCTTTCTTT. Protein: CASSWTDANTEAFF.

V is TRBV5-1 and J is TRBJ1-2, with 8 nucleotides matching TRBD1. The V and J ends lost 4 bases and 8 bases, in that order; junction bases with no gene match: 7. Germline CDR1 is SGHRS and CDR2 is YFSETQ. CDR3 length equals 13 residues. The CDR3 protein is CASSEGQGGGYTF. The CDR3, as DNA: TGCGCCAGCAGCGAAGGACAGGGTGGCGGCTACACCTTC.